A selection of T cell receptor beta chains follows, all from one sample in a study of neoadjuvant anti-PD-1 for oral cavity cancer. Profiling relied on immunoSEQ multiplex PCR, and the TCRdb table lists in-frame clones only, not all of them. The sample lists approximately 42,000 clones, approximately 80% occurring once. The sample consisted of PBMCs, taken after nivolumab (anti-PD-1) treatment. The receptors here all came from a person between 35 and 79 years old with oral cavity squamous cell carcinoma. Both conserved end residues are part of each CDR3. Fields, in order: V gene, clone size, J gene, D gene, CDR3 protein, CDR3 DNA. The D gene is left open where the match is weak. Clone size is given for some rows only: seen once, a few or many times, or a class if the clone is expanded.

V gene: TRBV7-8
clone size: NA
J gene: TRBJ1-5
D gene: TRBD1
CDR3 protein: CASSLLTGQYQPQHF
CDR3 DNA: TGTGCCAGCAGCCTTCTGACAGGGCAGTATCAGCCCCAGCATTTT

V gene: TRBV18
clone size: NA
J gene: TRBJ1-6
D gene: NA
CDR3 protein: CASSPGGQGNSPLHF
CDR3 DNA: TGTGCCAGCTCACCAGGAGGGCAAGGTAATTCACCCCTCCACTTT

V gene: TRBV18
clone size: medium-sized
J gene: TRBJ1-5
D gene: NA
CDR3 protein: CASSPPSGGLYQPQHF
CDR3 DNA: TGTGCCAGCTCACCACCGTCCGGGGGACTATATCAGCCCCAGCATTTT

V gene: TRBV27
clone size: once
J gene: TRBJ2-7
D gene: NA
CDR3 protein: CASSEYRGGSYEQYF
CDR3 DNA: TGTGCCAGCAGTGAATACAGGGGAGGGTCCTACGAGCAGTACTTC

V gene: TRBV7-7
clone size: NA
J gene: TRBJ2-7
D gene: NA
CDR3 protein: CASSRDLSSYEQYF
CDR3 DNA: TGTGCCAGCAGCCGGGACCTCAGCTCCTACGAGCAGTACTTC

V gene: TRBV10-3
clone size: NA
J gene: TRBJ1-2
D gene: NA
CDR3 protein: CASHSGMVQASYGYTF
CDR3 DNA: TGTGCCTCGCACTCGGGAATGGTCCAAGCGAGCTATGGCTACACCTTC

V gene: TRBV4-1
clone size: NA
J gene: TRBJ2-7
D gene: TRBD1
CDR3 protein: CASSHPTEGGGYEQYF
CDR3 DNA: TGCGCCAGCAGCCACCCCACGGAAGGGGGCGGGTACGAGCAGTACTTC

V gene: TRBV28
clone size: NA
J gene: TRBJ2-7
D gene: TRBD1
CDR3 protein: CASSLPRQGHSYEQYF
CDR3 DNA: TGTGCCAGCAGTTTGCCCCGACAGGGCCATTCCTACGAGCAGTACTTC

V gene: TRBV27
clone size: NA
J gene: TRBJ2-1
D gene: TRBD2
CDR3 protein: CASLSTSGSYEQFF
CDR3 DNA: TGTGCCAGCCTCTCGACTAGCGGGAGTTATGAGCAGTTCTTC

V gene: TRBV15
clone size: NA
J gene: TRBJ1-6
D gene: NA
CDR3 protein: CATSSAGGGISPLHF
CDR3 DNA: TGTGCCACCAGCAGTGCGGGGGGGGGTATTTCACCCCTCCACTTT

V gene: TRBV5-1
clone size: few
J gene: TRBJ1-6
D gene: NA
CDR3 protein: CASSREPAGNSPLHF
CDR3 DNA: TGCGCCAGCAGCCGCGAACCTGCTGGTAATTCACCCCTCCACTTT

V gene: TRBV13
clone size: NA
J gene: TRBJ2-4
D gene: TRBD1
CDR3 protein: CASSLGQGAPGKNIQYF
CDR3 DNA: TGTGCCAGCAGCTTAGGCCAGGGGGCGCCCGGCAAAAACATTCAGTACTTC

V gene: TRBV5-8
clone size: NA
J gene: TRBJ1-5
D gene: TRBD1
CDR3 protein: CASSLGDRDEQPQHF
CDR3 DNA: TGTGCCAGCAGCTTGGGTGACAGGGATGAGCAGCCCCAGCATTTT

V gene: TRBV27
clone size: NA
J gene: TRBJ1-5
D gene: TRBD1
CDR3 protein: CASSLRQGSNQPQHF
CDR3 DNA: TGTGCCAGCAGTTTAAGACAGGGAAGCAATCAGCCCCAGCATTTT

V gene: TRBV5-1
clone size: NA
J gene: TRBJ1-1
D gene: NA
CDR3 protein: CASRAERVLNTEAFF
CDR3 DNA: TGCGCCAGCCGAGCCGAGAGGGTTCTGAACACTGAAGCTTTCTTT

V gene: TRBV6-4
clone size: NA
J gene: TRBJ2-2
D gene: TRBD1
CDR3 protein: CASKFLPGQGSGELFF
CDR3 DNA: TGTGCCAGCAAATTCCTACCGGGACAGGGCTCCGGGGAGCTGTTTTTT

V gene: TRBV7-8
clone size: NA
J gene: TRBJ2-2
D gene: NA
CDR3 protein: CASSLQGTGRLFF
CDR3 DNA: TGTGCCAGCAGCTTACAGGGTACCGGACGGCTGTTTTTT

V gene: TRBV11-2
clone size: NA
J gene: TRBJ2-7
D gene: TRBD2
CDR3 protein: CASSPNRGVTGSQYF
CDR3 DNA: TGTGCCAGCAGCCCAAATCGGGGGGTCACCGGTTCGCAGTACTTC

V gene: TRBV6-1
clone size: NA
J gene: TRBJ1-5
D gene: NA
CDR3 protein: CASSAGVFSNQPQHF
CDR3 DNA: TGTGCCAGCAGTGCTGGGGTTTTTAGCAATCAGCCCCAGCATTTT

V gene: TRBV15
clone size: NA
J gene: TRBJ1-4
D gene: NA
CDR3 protein: CATSRGNEDEKLFF
CDR3 DNA: TGTGCCACCAGCCGGGGGAACGAGGATGAAAAACTGTTTTTT

V gene: TRBV28
clone size: few
J gene: TRBJ1-2
D gene: NA
CDR3 protein: CASTLGPYYGYTF
CDR3 DNA: TGTGCCAGCACCTTAGGGCCGTACTATGGCTACACCTTC

V gene: TRBV6-5
clone size: NA
J gene: TRBJ1-5
D gene: NA
CDR3 protein: CASGGISNQPQHF
CDR3 DNA: TGTGCCAGCGGGGGGATTAGCAATCAGCCCCAGCATTTT

V gene: TRBV6-5
clone size: NA
J gene: TRBJ1-1
D gene: TRBD1
CDR3 protein: CASGGTGVSEAFF
CDR3 DNA: TGTGCCAGCGGGGGGACAGGGGTATCTGAAGCTTTCTTT